This paragraph reports one TCR beta chain. Produced via immunoSEQ multiplex PCR; TCRdb's table is partial and in-frame only. Of 150,000 or so clones in the sample, approximately 92% are singletons; the top ten hold around 2.5%. These data belong to a study of control samples from healthy donors and cancer patients. The CDR3 is made up of 14 amino acids. CDR1 and CDR2 from the germline V gene are MDHEN and SYDVKM. Trimming took 5 bases from V and 4 from J; bases not matched to a gene: 3. V and J are TRBV28 and TRBJ1-5; 9 bases agree with TRBD1. This receptor was identified in a man aged 40-49 years in good health. Sequencing was performed on blood. Here the CDR3 DNA reads TGTGCCAGCAGTCCGGGGACAGGGAATCAGCCCCAGCATTTT. It specifies CASSPGTGNQPQHF.